This TCR beta chain comes out of a study of cytomegalovirus exposure and HLA in healthy donors. The overall study: Most genotyped donors, 65% to 85% of 300 to 400, had Caucasian-associated genetic ancestry.

The PCR used 60 Vbeta and 13 Jbeta primers. Sequencing used immunoSEQ multiplex PCR; TCRdb keeps in-frame clones, though not all of them. The sample lists 200,000 to 250,000 clones, 76% occurring once. General study results and limits: A prior analysis recorded that most TCR beta V segments were productive about 90% or about 30% of the time. In a later analysis, V- and J-gene trimming of beta chains associated with a DCLRE1C missense variant, replicated independently.

On this clone: Its specificity is not known.

CDR3 size: 14 residues. Germline CDR1 and CDR2: MNHEY and SVGAGI. V lost 4 bases and J lost 4; bases outside the gene matches: 6. The source material was PBMCs. V usage is TRBV6-5 and J usage is TRBJ1-2; 7 bases fit TRBD1. The origin of this receptor is a man between 18 and 35 years old in good health and CMV-seronegative. This CDR3 is CASSSYRDSYGYTF. The CDR3 DNA sequence: TGTGCCAGCAGTTCTTACCGGGACAGCTATGGCTACACCTTC.